This TCR beta chain was recorded in a study of long-term antiretroviral therapy in people with HIV. Study-wide points: HIV repertoires spanned tighter CDR3 length ranges than controls did. ART was followed by higher diversity that remained below transplant donor controls.

Germline CDR1 reads SGHTA; CDR2 reads FQGTGA. This CDR3 region has 13 residues. Deletions cut 5 bases from V and 4 bases from J, with 9 bases between. On this clone: The antigen is not known.

A v3.0 immunoSEQ assay was performed at survey level. The repertoire was sequenced with immunoSEQ multiplex PCR; TCRdb's copy has only in-frame clones and lacks some. This sample has some 29,000 clones; roughly 98% occur once, and the top ten carry approximately 2%. The chain uses TRBV7-3 and TRBJ1-3; D call uncertain. The sequence was obtained from a man aged 25 to 40 with HIV. This material consisted of unsorted PBMCs, taken 7.6 years after starting antiretroviral therapy. The CDR3 DNA reads as TGTGCCAGCAGCGCCGGTAGGGGAAACACCATATATTTT. Its translation is CASSAGRGNTIYF.